This T cell receptor beta chain was identified in a study of neurological immune-mediated disorders. The time point denotes: technical triplicate 3. With 10-nucleotide random UMIs, 5'RACE was used to make the cDNA. TCRdb ran MiXCR on the 5' RACE reads and lists one entry per CDR3 protein. The sample lists 25,000 to 35,000 distinct CDR3 sequences, less than 20% occurring once. This clonotype turned up a few times. Trimming cost V 2 bases and J 0 bases; bases outside gene matches: 4. The CDR3 length is 15 residues. Germline V gives CDR1 MNHEY, CDR2 SVGAGI. The clonotype was recovered from a female donor with HTLV-1-associated myelopathy (HAM/TSP). The V call is TRBV6-5, the J call TRBJ2-7, with TRBD2 identical over 7 bases. The sample comprised CD4+ T cells from blood. The CDR3 reads CASSYGGDSSYEQYF. CDR3 nucleotide sequence: TGTGCCAGCAGTTACGGGGGGGATAGCTCCTACGAGCAGTACTTC.